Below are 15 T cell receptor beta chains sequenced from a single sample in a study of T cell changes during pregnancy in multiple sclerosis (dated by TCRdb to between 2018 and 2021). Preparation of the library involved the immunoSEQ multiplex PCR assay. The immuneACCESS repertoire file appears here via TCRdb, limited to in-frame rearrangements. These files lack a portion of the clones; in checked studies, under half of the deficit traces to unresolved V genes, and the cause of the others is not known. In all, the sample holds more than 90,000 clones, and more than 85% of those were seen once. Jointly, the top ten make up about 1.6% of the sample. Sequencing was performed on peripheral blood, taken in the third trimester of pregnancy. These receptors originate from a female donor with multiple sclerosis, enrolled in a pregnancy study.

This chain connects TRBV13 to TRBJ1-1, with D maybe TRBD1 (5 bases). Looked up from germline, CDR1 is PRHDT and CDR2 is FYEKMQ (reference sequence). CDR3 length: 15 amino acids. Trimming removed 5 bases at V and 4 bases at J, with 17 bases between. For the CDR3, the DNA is TGTGCCAGCAGCCCCCGATGGGCGGGGGGCACTGAAGCTTTCTTT. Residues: CASSPRWAGGTEAFF.

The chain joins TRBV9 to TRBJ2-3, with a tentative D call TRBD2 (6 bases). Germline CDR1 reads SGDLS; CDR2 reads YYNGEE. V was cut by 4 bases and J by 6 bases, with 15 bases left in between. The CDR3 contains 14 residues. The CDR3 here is CASSLSDGRDTQYF. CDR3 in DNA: TGTGCCAGCAGCCTCTCCGATGGGAGGGATACGCAGTATTTT. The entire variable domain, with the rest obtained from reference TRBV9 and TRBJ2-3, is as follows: DSGVTQTPKHLITATGQRVTLRCSPRSGDLSVYWYQQSLDQGLQFLIQYYNGEERAKGNILERFSAQQFPDLHSELNLSSLELGDSALYFCASSLSDGRDTQYFGPGTRLTVL.

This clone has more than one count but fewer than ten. The DNA for the CDR3 is TGCAGCGTCGGACTAGCGGGAGCGAATTACGAGCAGTACTTC. Its protein is CSVGLAGANYEQYF. This chain joins TRBV29-1 and TRBJ2-7; 13 bases are shared with TRBD2. Germline assignment: CDR1 SQVTM and CDR2 ANQGSEA. V was pared by 6 bases and J by 4 bases, with 6 bases of the junction left unmatched. CDR3 length: 14 amino acids.

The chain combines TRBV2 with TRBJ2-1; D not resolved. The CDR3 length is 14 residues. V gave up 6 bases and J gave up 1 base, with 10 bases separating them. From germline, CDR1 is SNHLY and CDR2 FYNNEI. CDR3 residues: CASRADKSYNEQFF. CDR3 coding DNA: TGTGCCAGCAGGGCCGACAAGTCCTACAATGAGCAGTTCTTC.

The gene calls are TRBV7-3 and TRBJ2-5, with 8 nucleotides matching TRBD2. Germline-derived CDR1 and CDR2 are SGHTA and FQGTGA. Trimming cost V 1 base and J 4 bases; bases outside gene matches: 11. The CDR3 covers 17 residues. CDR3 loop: CASSLMGARGARETQYF. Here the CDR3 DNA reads TGTGCCAGCAGCTTAATGGGTGCGCGGGGGGCCCGAGAGACCCAGTACTTC.

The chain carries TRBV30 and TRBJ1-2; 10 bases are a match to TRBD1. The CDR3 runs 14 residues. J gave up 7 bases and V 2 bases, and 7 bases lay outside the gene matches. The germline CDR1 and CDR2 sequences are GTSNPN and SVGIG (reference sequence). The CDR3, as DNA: TGTGCCTGGAGTAAACGGACAGGGGGTGGTGGCTACACCTTC. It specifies CAWSKRTGGGGYTF.

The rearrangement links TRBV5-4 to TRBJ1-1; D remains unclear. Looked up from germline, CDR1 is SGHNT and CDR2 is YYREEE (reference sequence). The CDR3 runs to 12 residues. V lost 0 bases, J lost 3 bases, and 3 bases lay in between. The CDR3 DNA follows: TGTGCCAGCAGCTTGGTAGACACTGAAGCTTTCTTT. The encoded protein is CASSLVDTEAFF.

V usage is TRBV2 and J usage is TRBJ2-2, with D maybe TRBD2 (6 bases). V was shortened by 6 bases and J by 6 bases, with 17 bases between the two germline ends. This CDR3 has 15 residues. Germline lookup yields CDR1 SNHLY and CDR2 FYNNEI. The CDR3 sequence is CASSLGTANAGELFF. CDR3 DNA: TGTGCCAGCAGCCTAGGGACTGCTAACGCCGGGGAGCTGTTTTTT.

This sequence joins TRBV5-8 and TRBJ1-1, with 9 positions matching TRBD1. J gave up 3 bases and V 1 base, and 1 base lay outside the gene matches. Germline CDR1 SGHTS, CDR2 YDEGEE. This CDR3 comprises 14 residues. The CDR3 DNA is TGTGCCAGCAGCTTGTGGACAGGGGACACTGAAGCTTTCTTT. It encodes CASSLWTGDTEAFF.

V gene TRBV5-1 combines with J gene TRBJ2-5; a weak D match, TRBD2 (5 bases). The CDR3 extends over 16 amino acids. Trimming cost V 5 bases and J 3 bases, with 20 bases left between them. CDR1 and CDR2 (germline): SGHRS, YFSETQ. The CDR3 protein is CASRGSRGGKKETQYF. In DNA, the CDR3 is TGCGCCAGCAGGGGAAGCCGCGGAGGCAAAAAAGAGACCCAGTACTTC.

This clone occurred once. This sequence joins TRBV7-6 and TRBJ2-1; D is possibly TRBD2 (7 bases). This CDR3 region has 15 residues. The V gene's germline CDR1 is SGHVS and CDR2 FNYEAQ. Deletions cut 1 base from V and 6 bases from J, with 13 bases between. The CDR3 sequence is CASSLEQGGFNEQFF. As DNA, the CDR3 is TGTGCCAGCAGCTTAGAACAGGGAGGGTTCAATGAGCAGTTCTTC.

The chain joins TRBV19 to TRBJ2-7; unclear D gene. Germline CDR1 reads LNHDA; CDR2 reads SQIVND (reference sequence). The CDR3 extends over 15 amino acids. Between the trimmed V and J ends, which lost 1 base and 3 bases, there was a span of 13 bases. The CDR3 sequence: CASSIGTQEIYEQYF. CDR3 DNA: TGTGCCAGTAGTATAGGTACCCAGGAAATCTACGAGCAGTACTTC.

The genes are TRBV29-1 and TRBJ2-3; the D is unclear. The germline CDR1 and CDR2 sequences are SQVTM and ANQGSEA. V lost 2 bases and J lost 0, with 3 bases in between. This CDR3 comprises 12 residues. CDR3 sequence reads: CSVESSTDTQYF. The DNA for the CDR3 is TGCAGCGTTGAAAGCAGCACAGATACGCAGTATTTT.

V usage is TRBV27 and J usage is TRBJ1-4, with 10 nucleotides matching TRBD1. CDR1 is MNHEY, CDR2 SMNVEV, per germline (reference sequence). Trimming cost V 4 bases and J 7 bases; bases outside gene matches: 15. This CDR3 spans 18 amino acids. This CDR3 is CASSSSRTRQGAGEKLFF. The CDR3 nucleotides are TGTGCCAGCAGTTCCTCAAGAACCCGACAGGGGGCGGGTGAAAAACTGTTTTTT.

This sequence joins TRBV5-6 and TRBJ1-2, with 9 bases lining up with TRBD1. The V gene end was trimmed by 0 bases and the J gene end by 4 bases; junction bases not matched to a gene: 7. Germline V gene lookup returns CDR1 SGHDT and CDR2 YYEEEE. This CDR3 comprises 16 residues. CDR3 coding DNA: TGTGCCAGCAGCTTGGTCGGACGACAGGGGGGCTATGGCTACACCTTC. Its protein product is CASSLVGRQGGYGYTF.